The 21 T cell receptor beta chains reported below all come from one sample, sequenced in a study of cytomegalovirus exposure and HLA in healthy donors (dated 2017 in TCRdb). Receptor amplification or capture employed the immunoSEQ multiplex PCR assay. For the multiplex PCR, a mixture combining 60 forward primers for TCR Vbeta segments and 13 reverse primers for TCR Jbeta segments was used. TCRdb limited this immuneACCESS table to in-frame rearrangements with V and J called. A share of clones is missing; checked studies link under half to unresolved V genes, and the rest is unexplained. This sample lists about 180,000 clones; around 80% were detected once. The ten biggest clones cover approximately 1.3% of the sample. Sequencing used PBMCs. These receptors originate from a girl under 18 in good health and CMV-seropositive.

V and J are TRBV5-1 and TRBJ2-3; TRBD2 aligns across 10 bases. V was pared by 2 bases and J by 3 bases, with 3 bases of the junction left unmatched. The length of the CDR3 is 15 residues. Per germline, CDR1 SGHRS and CDR2 YFSETQ. The CDR3 bases are TGCGCCAGCAGCTTAGCGGGAGGGCCGACAGATACGCAGTATTTT. Translation: CASSLAGGPTDTQYF.

V is TRBV7-6 and J is TRBJ1-4; 11 bases are shared with TRBD1. The germline gives CDR1 SGHVS, CDR2 FNYEAQ. Germline trimming cut 4 bases from V and 6 bases from J; bases unmatched to any gene: 4. This CDR3 comprises 15 residues. CDR3 bases: TGTGCCAGCAGCTCCGGACAGGGGGCTGATGAAAAACTGTTTTTT. Translation gives CASSSGQGADEKLFF.

The rearrangement joins TRBV6-1 to TRBJ1-2; D is unresolved. The V gene lost 2 bases and the J gene lost 6 bases, with 7 bases spanning the gap. This CDR3 has 12 residues. Germline CDR1 and CDR2: MNHNS and SASEGT. The CDR3: CASSEPGDGYTF. Here the CDR3 DNA reads TGTGCCAGCAGTGAACCAGGCGATGGCTACACCTTC.

This clone has more than one count but fewer than ten. The gene calls are TRBV19 and TRBJ1-2; 7 positions agree with TRBD1. CDR1 is LNHDA and CDR2 is SQIVND in the germline V gene (reference sequence). The CDR3 contains 15 residues. V lost 6 bases and J lost 4; bases outside the gene matches: 11. The CDR3 bases are TGTGCCAGTAGGAATCTATACAGGGGCTCCTATGGCTACACCTTC. As protein: CASRNLYRGSYGYTF.

V and J are TRBV30 and TRBJ1-5, with D possibly being TRBD1 (5 bases). Germline lookup yields CDR1 GTSNPN and CDR2 SVGIG (reference sequence). The CDR3 loop spans 13 amino acids. V lost 5 bases, J lost 6 bases, and 14 bases lay in between. The CDR3 here is CAWGRGVGQPQHF. The CDR3 DNA is TGTGCCTGGGGCCGGGGGGTCGGTCAGCCCCAGCATTTT. The full variable domain, completed using reference TRBV30 and TRBJ1-5, is SQTIHQWPATLVQPVGSPLSLECTVEGTSNPNLYWYRQAAGRGLQLLFYSVGIGQISSEVPQNLSASRPQDRQFILSSKKLLLSDSGFYLCAWGRGVGQPQHFGDGTRLSIL.

On this clone: This same CDR3 is encoded by further DNA sequences in the sample. J is TRBJ2-7 and V is TRBV5-1; 7 bases are shared with TRBD1. CDR1 is SGHRS, CDR2 YFSETQ, per germline. The CDR3 is 15 amino acids. Losses at the gene ends were 0 bases for V and 1 base for J; bases not matched to a gene: 4. CDR3 protein: CASSLAGTASYEQYF. CDR3 in DNA: TGCGCCAGCAGCTTGGCCGGGACAGCTTCCTACGAGCAGTACTTC. Full variable domain (rest looked up from reference TRBV5-1 and TRBJ2-7): KAGVTQTPRYLIKTRGQQVTLSCSPISGHRSVSWYQQTPGQGLQFLFEYFSETQRNKGNFPGRFSGRQFSNSRSEMNVSTLELGDSALYLCASSLAGTASYEQYFGPGTRLTVT.

The V gene is TRBV6-1, the J gene TRBJ2-1; D not resolved. The CDR3 spans 13 residues. From germline, CDR1 is MNHNS and CDR2 SASEGT. Trimming stripped 2 bases from V and 8 bases from J, with 10 bases between. The CDR3 DNA follows: TGTGCCAGCAGTGAATTCTCCGTTGATGAGCAGTTCTTC. It specifies CASSEFSVDEQFF.

This clone has only one observation. The chain uses TRBV7-8 and TRBJ2-7, with 10 nucleotides matching TRBD1. From germline, CDR1 is SGHVS and CDR2 FQNEAQ. V lost 0 bases and J lost 4; bases outside the gene matches: 9. CDR3 size: 17 residues. In nucleotides, the CDR3 is TGTGCCAGCAGCTTAGCATATCTGCGACAGGGGGCTTACGAGCAGTACTTC. Residues: CASSLAYLRQGAYEQYF.

The V gene is TRBV9, the J gene TRBJ2-3; 8 nucleotides agree with TRBD2. CDR3 length: 16 residues. Germline trimming cut 0 bases from V and 3 bases from J; bases unmatched to any gene: 6. CDR1 and CDR2 (germline): SGDLS, YYNGEE. The CDR3 coding sequence is TGTGCCAGCAGCGTAGGGGCGGGAGGAGGGACAGATACGCAGTATTTT. This gives the protein CASSVGAGGGTDTQYF.

This sequence joins TRBV7-9 and TRBJ1-1, with a tentative D call TRBD1 (6 bases). The germline gives CDR1 SEHNR, CDR2 FQNEAQ (reference sequence). CDR3 length: 14 amino acids. V lost 5 bases and J 6 bases, leaving 16 bases between the germline ends. CDR3 DNA sequence: TGTGCCAGCAGCCGGCGGGGGGCGAGTTCTGAAGCTTTCTTT. It is translated as CASSRRGASSEAFF.

The chain employs TRBV5-1 and TRBJ2-3; D remains unclear. Deletions cut 4 bases from V and 1 base from J, with 10 bases between. The CDR3 has 14 residues. Germline CDR1 reads SGHRS; CDR2 reads YFSETQ. CDR3 nucleotide sequence: TGCGCCAGCAGCCGAATAGCTGGCACAGATACGCAGTATTTT. This sequence encodes CASSRIAGTDTQYF.

This chain joins TRBV7-9 and TRBJ2-3; 8 bases are shared with TRBD1. V trimming: 10 bases; J trimming: 1 base; junction bases outside the gene matches: 13. CDR1 and CDR2 from the germline V gene are SEHNR and FQNEAQ (reference sequence). CDR3 length equals 16 residues. The CDR3: CAIEGDVQGGTDTQYF. The CDR3 nucleotides read TGTGCCATCGAGGGAGACGTACAGGGGGGCACAGATACGCAGTATTTT.

V and J are TRBV2 and TRBJ1-5, with 8 bases that match TRBD1. Germline CDR1 reads SNHLY; CDR2 reads FYNNEI. The CDR3 contains 16 residues. V lost 2 bases and J lost 6; bases outside the gene matches: 9. CDR3 sequence (DNA): TGTGCCAGCAGTGAACGGTGGACAGGGAGGGGTCAGCCCCAGCATTTT. It specifies CASSERWTGRGQPQHF.

V and J are TRBV6-5 and TRBJ1-3, with D unclear. This CDR3 comprises 15 residues. Looked up from germline, CDR1 is MNHEY and CDR2 is SVGAGI. V dropped 2 bases and J dropped 0 bases, with 8 bases sitting between them. The CDR3 here is CASSYARSSGNTIYF. DNA of the CDR3: TGTGCCAGCAGTTACGCCAGAAGCTCTGGAAACACCATATATTTT.

This chain uses TRBV7-2 with TRBJ1-4, with a tentative D call TRBD1 (5 bases). CDR3 length: 14 residues. Looked up from germline, CDR1 is SGHTA and CDR2 is FQGNSA. Trimming shortened V by 4 bases and J by 8 bases, and 14 bases separated the two germline ends. The CDR3 DNA sequence: TGTGCCAGCAGCTCCCGGGCGGGGCGGGAAAAACTGTTTTTT. The encoded protein is CASSSRAGREKLFF.

The J gene is TRBJ1-2, the V gene TRBV29-1; the match to TRBD1 covers 7 bases. V gave up 5 bases and J gave up 4 bases; unmatched junction bases: 7. Looked up from germline, CDR1 is SQVTM and CDR2 is ANQGSEA. This CDR3 has 13 amino acids. The CDR3 DNA reads as TGCAGCGTTCACCGGGACAGCGCCTATGGCTACACCTTC. It encodes CSVHRDSAYGYTF.

J is TRBJ1-5 and V is TRBV30; tentative D call: TRBD1 (6 bases). Trimming left V 0 bases short and J 7 bases short, with 10 bases between. Germline V gene data show CDR1 as GTSNPN and CDR2 as SVGIG (reference sequence). The CDR3 spans 13 residues. The CDR3 sequence: CAWSVAGAQPQHF. The CDR3 DNA reads TGTGCCTGGAGTGTAGCAGGGGCCCAGCCCCAGCATTTT. Based on the CDR3 plus reference TRBV30 and TRBJ1-5, the full variable domain is SQTIHQWPATLVQPVGSPLSLECTVEGTSNPNLYWYRQAAGRGLQLLFYSVGIGQISSEVPQNLSASRPQDRQFILSSKKLLLSDSGFYLCAWSVAGAQPQHFGDGTRLSIL.

The table lists this clone with a count of one. The rearrangement joins TRBV12-5 to TRBJ1-5; the match to TRBD1 covers 9 bases. This CDR3 is 19 amino acids long. Losses at the gene ends were 4 bases for V and 5 bases for J; bases not matched to a gene: 18. The germline V gene encodes CDR1 LGHNT and CDR2 FRNRAP. The CDR3 sequence: CASGWIGTGTRKVDQPQHF. The CDR3 nucleotides read TGTGCTAGTGGTTGGATAGGGACAGGGACAAGGAAAGTCGATCAGCCCCAGCATTTT.

The chain recombines TRBV6-5 with TRBJ1-6, with D possibly being TRBD1 (5 bases). V dropped 4 bases and J dropped 4 bases, with 11 bases sitting between them. The CDR3 extends over 15 amino acids. Germline lookup yields CDR1 MNHEY and CDR2 SVGAGI. CDR3 in amino acids: CASSFGGEYNSPLHF. In DNA form, the CDR3 reads TGTGCCAGCAGTTTTGGAGGGGAATATAATTCACCCCTCCACTTT.

This chain connects TRBV19 to TRBJ2-1, with 10 bases identical to TRBD2. Losses at the gene ends were 4 bases for V and 4 bases for J; bases not matched to a gene: 4. CDR1 and CDR2 (germline): LNHDA, SQIVND (reference sequence). The CDR3 has 15 residues. CDR3 in DNA: TGTGCCAGTAGTACGGGACTAGCGTTGTACAATGAGCAGTTCTTC. Translating gives CASSTGLALYNEQFF.

This sequence joins TRBV30 and TRBJ2-5; D perhaps matches TRBD2 (5 bases). The CDR3 loop spans 13 amino acids. The germline V gene encodes CDR1 GTSNPN and CDR2 SVGIG (reference sequence). Trimming stripped 2 bases from V and 5 bases from J, with 12 bases between. The CDR3, as DNA: TGTGCCTGGAGTCGGCGGACTCGTGAGACCCAGTACTTC. Protein product: CAWSRRTRETQYF.